The 10 T cell receptor beta chains given below trace back to one sample, sequenced in a study of regulatory T cells in long-lasting Graves disease. Library construction for TCR beta used iRepertoire HTBI primers and Arm-PCR of CDR3 regions. TCRdb re-called the multiplex PCR reads through MiXCR, storing one row per CDR3 protein. Among about half a million distinct CDR3 sequences listed, under 25% were seen once. Time point of the sample: persistent/refractory GD, antithyroid drugs over 5 years with positive TRAb. TCR sequences were obtained from RNA taken from PBMCs. Material: peripheral blood mononuclear cells (PBMCs), obtained when the disease was refractory, from a patient treated with antithyroid drugs. Receptors were obtained from a female donor with Graves disease.

The chain couples TRBV6-1 to TRBJ2-3, with TRBD1 as a possible D gene (6 bases). Germline CDR1 reads MNHNS; CDR2 reads SASEGT. The CDR3 runs 11 residues. Trimming took 8 bases from V and 12 from J, leaving 15 bases between them. The CDR3, as DNA: TGTGCCAGCCTCAGGACAGTTTCCCAGTATTTT. Translated, it gives CASLRTVSQYF.

V and J are TRBV19 and TRBJ2-6, with D unresolved. Per germline, CDR1 LNHDA and CDR2 SQIVND (reference sequence). V was trimmed by 4 bases and J by 4 bases, leaving 11 bases between them. CDR3 length: 15 amino acids. CDR3: CASSNFLGGANVLTF. CDR3 DNA sequence: TGTGCCAGTAGTAATTTCCTTGGAGGGGCCAACGTCCTGACTTTC.

This rearrangement joins TRBV30 to TRBJ2-5; D not resolved. This CDR3 has 17 amino acids. Germline CDR1 reads GTSNPN; CDR2 reads SVGIG (reference sequence). Trimming cost V 5 bases and J 5 bases, with 27 bases left between them. This CDR3 is CAWPVAPLDAARETQYF. CDR3 DNA: TGTGCCTGGCCCGTGGCCCCCTTGGATGCCGCCAGGGAGACCCAGTACTTC.

This clonotype was counted many times. CDR3 sequence: CASSSHLSNQPQHF. CDR3 nucleotide sequence: TGTGCCAGCAGTTCTCACCTATCCAATCAGCCCCAGCATTTT. The V gene is TRBV28, the J gene TRBJ1-5; D remains unclear. The CDR3 is made up of 14 amino acids. Trimming took off 4 bases at V and 3 bases at J, with 10 bases between the two ends. Germline V CDR1 and CDR2: MDHEN, SYDVKM.

This chain links TRBV30 with TRBJ1-1, with TRBD1 identical over 8 bases. J lost 8 bases, V lost 3 bases, and 11 bases had no gene match. Germline CDR1 is GTSNPN and CDR2 is SVGIG (reference sequence). The CDR3 consists of 14 residues. CDR3 residues: CAWSRPGGGQEAFF. The CDR3 coding sequence is TGTGCCTGGAGCCGACCAGGGGGCGGACAAGAAGCTTTCTTT.

This clonotype came up many times. The chain combines TRBV7-2 with TRBJ2-5, with TRBD1 identical over 8 bases. Trimming at V came to 3 bases and at J to 5 bases, leaving 5 bases not matched to a gene. The V gene's germline CDR1 is SGHTA and CDR2 FQGNSA. This CDR3 has 14 residues. The CDR3 nucleotides read TGTGCCAGCAGCTTCGACAGGGGAGTGGAGACCCAGTACTTC. Protein product: CASSFDRGVETQYF.

This clonotype was recorded at least ten times. V and J are TRBV6-5 and TRBJ2-7; D might be TRBD1 (5 bases). Deletions cut 4 bases from V and 9 bases from J, with 13 bases between. Germline V CDR1 and CDR2: MNHEY, SVGAGI. CDR3 size: 12 residues. CDR3 region: CASSWDRTGQYF. CDR3 sequence (DNA): TGTGCCAGCAGTTGGGATCGAACAGGGCAGTACTTC.

This chain joins TRBV28 and TRBJ2-6; D ambiguous. Germline CDR1 and CDR2: MDHEN and SYDVKM. V lost 3 bases to trimming and J lost 5 bases, with 5 bases between them. The CDR3 is 13 amino acids. The CDR3 DNA is TGTGCCAGCAGTTTGGGCAGGGCCAACGTCCTGACTTTC. The encoded protein is CASSLGRANVLTF.

The chain uses TRBV12-5 and TRBJ2-7, with 12 bases aligning to TRBD2. V was pared by 3 bases and J by 6 bases, with 6 bases of the junction left unmatched. Germline V gene data show CDR1 as LGHNT and CDR2 as FRNRAP. The CDR3 contains 15 residues. The CDR3 DNA reads as TGTGCTAGTGGTTTAACTAGCGGGAGGACGCTCGAGCAGTACTTC. This encodes CASGLTSGRTLEQYF. The full variable domain, completed using reference TRBV12-5 and TRBJ2-7, is DARVTQTPRHKVTEMGQEVTMRCQPILGHNTVFWYRQTMMQGLELLAYFRNRAPLDDSGMPKDRFSAEMPDATLATLKIQPSEPRDSAVYFCASGLTSGRTLEQYFGPGTRLTVT.

J is TRBJ1-1 and V is TRBV5-4; D gene ambiguous. The CDR3 consists of 15 residues. Between the trimmed V and J ends, which lost 0 bases and 0 bases, there was a span of 9 bases. Germline V gene lookup returns CDR1 SGHNT and CDR2 YYREEE (reference sequence). The CDR3, as DNA: TGTGCCAGCAGCTTGGAGGAGGGCATGAACACTGAAGCTTTCTTT. Translation: CASSLEEGMNTEAFF.